These 21 T cell receptor beta chains originate from one sample sequenced in a study of identical twins. TCRdb ran MiXCR on the 5' RACE reads and lists one entry per CDR3 protein. The table lists a few hundred thousand distinct CDR3 sequences, roughly an eighth of them singletons. The sample also formed part of further work on yellow fever vaccine responses in identical twins.

The sequencing input was CD4+ T cells sorted from blood. The receptors stem from a woman younger than 30 in good health.

This sequence joins TRBV4-3 and TRBJ2-5; D is perhaps TRBD1 (6 bases). Germline V lookup: CDR1 LGHNA, CDR2 YSLEER. This CDR3 comprises 15 residues. Trimming left V 0 bases short and J 3 bases short, with 11 bases between. CDR3 protein: CASSQDRAGEETQYF. CDR3 coding DNA: TGCGCCAGCAGCCAAGATCGGGCAGGGGAAGAGACCCAGTACTTC.

There are many counts of this clonotype. The chain is built from TRBV20-1 and TRBJ2-7, with D possibly being TRBD1 (6 bases). Trimming shortened V by 5 bases and J by 1 base, and 9 bases separated the two germline ends. This CDR3 has 12 amino acids. From germline, CDR1 is DFQATT and CDR2 SNEGSKA (reference sequence). CDR3 bases: TGCAGTGCTGACAGGAGTTCCTACGAGCAGTACTTC. This encodes CSADRSSYEQYF.

This clonotype was counted only a few times. The chain has TRBV5-1 and TRBJ1-6; D is unclear. Trimming cost V 2 bases and J 6 bases, with 9 bases left between them. The length of the CDR3 is 14 residues. Germline V gene sequence: CDR1 SGHRS, CDR2 YFSETQ. CDR3 protein: CASSFSGPNSPLHF. CDR3 bases: TGCGCCAGCAGCTTCTCAGGTCCTAATTCACCCCTCCACTTT.

This clonotype appeared many times. CDR3 amino acids: CASSFGTGGYEQYF. In DNA form, the CDR3 reads TGTGCCAGCAGTTTCGGGACAGGCGGCTACGAGCAGTACTTC. The gene calls are TRBV12-3 or TRBV12-4 and TRBJ2-7, with 8 positions matching TRBD1. The CDR3 covers 14 residues. V shed 3 bases, J shed 3 bases, and the junction held 4 bases outside the gene matches.

This clonotype has a handful of counts. This chain connects TRBV28 to TRBJ2-1, with D unresolved. Germline V gene sequence: CDR1 MDHEN, CDR2 SYDVKM. Trimming removed 3 bases from V and 9 bases from J, with 21 bases in between. There are 16 residues in the CDR3. The CDR3 nucleotides are TGTGCCAGCAGTTTTTTTTCCTTCCTCCTCTCCAGTGAGCAGTTCTTC. It specifies CASSFFSFLLSSEQFF.

This clonotype was seen a few times. DNA for the CDR3: TGTGCCAGCAGCCCGAGAGCGGGGGCTAGCACAGATACGCAGTATTTT. It codes for CASSPRAGASTDTQYF. This chain uses TRBV7-3 with TRBJ2-3; TRBD2 aligns across 8 bases. V lost 5 bases, J lost 0 bases, and 7 bases stayed unmatched. This CDR3 is 16 amino acids long. Germline lookup yields CDR1 SGHTA and CDR2 FQGTGA.

The chain carries TRBV12-3 or TRBV12-4 and TRBJ2-5; TRBD2 might be the D (5 bases). The CDR3 extends over 14 amino acids. V lost 8 bases and J 4 bases, leaving 17 bases between the germline ends. This chain's CDR3 is CASASREFLETQYF. In nucleotides, the CDR3 is TGTGCCAGCGCTTCACGGGAATTTCTAGAGACCCAGTACTTC.

The chain's CDR3 is CASREGQVTYEQYF. CDR3 sequence (DNA): TGTGCCAGCAGGGAGGGTCAGGTAACCTACGAGCAGTACTTC. The V gene is TRBV7-2, the J gene TRBJ2-7, with D possibly matching TRBD2 (6 bases). The CDR3 is made up of 14 amino acids. V was trimmed by 6 bases and J by 2 bases, leaving 14 bases between them. In germline, CDR1 is SGHTA, CDR2 FQGNSA.

The chain combines TRBV7-2 with TRBJ2-1; no reliable D call. CDR1 is SGHTA and CDR2 is FQGNSA in the germline V gene. The CDR3 spans 12 residues. V was pared by 1 base and J by 9 bases, with 7 bases between. In DNA form, the CDR3 reads TGTGCCAGCAGCTTAGTCGCGGCTGAGCAGTTCTTC. Amino acid sequence: CASSLVAAEQFF.

This clonotype was observed a handful of times. The rearrangement links TRBV4-3 to TRBJ2-1, with D maybe TRBD2 (6 bases). The CDR3 totals 15 residues. Germline values: CDR1 LGHNA, CDR2 YSLEER. Trimming took off 3 bases at V and 5 bases at J, with 14 bases between the two ends. CDR3 nucleotide sequence: TGCGCCAGCAGCCAGGGTCTAGCGAGGAACAATGAGCAGTTCTTC. Translated: CASSQGLARNNEQFF.

The chain links TRBV3-1 to TRBJ2-7; no reliable D call. Germline-derived CDR1 and CDR2 are LGHDT and YNNKEL (reference sequence). This CDR3 comprises 15 residues. Trimming stripped 0 bases from V and 6 bases from J, with 15 bases between. CDR3 sequence reads: CASSQDIRQTFEQYF. The CDR3 nucleotides are TGTGCCAGCAGCCAAGATATCCGGCAGACCTTCGAGCAGTACTTC.

This clonotype came up a few times. This chain uses TRBV5-1 with TRBJ2-3; D gene unclear. This CDR3 region has 14 residues. Per germline, CDR1 SGHRS and CDR2 YFSETQ. V was trimmed by 0 bases and J by 3 bases, leaving 8 bases between them. CDR3 DNA sequence: TGCGCCAGCAGCTTGGCTCCAGAAACAGATACGCAGTATTTT. Amino acids: CASSLAPETDTQYF.

This clonotype showed up just a few times. The V gene is TRBV28, the J gene TRBJ1-1, with D possibly matching TRBD1 (6 bases). The V end lost 3 bases, the J end lost 5 bases, and 13 bases lay between the germline ends. The CDR3 is 14 amino acids. Germline V gives CDR1 MDHEN, CDR2 SYDVKM. CDR3 nucleotides: TGTGCCAGCAGTTTTCCCGGGAGGGGGACTGAAGCTTTCTTT. It codes for CASSFPGRGTEAFF.

The rearrangement joins TRBV20-1 to TRBJ2-7; D might be TRBD1 (6 bases). The length of the CDR3 is 13 residues. Germline CDR1 and CDR2: DFQATT and SNEGSKA (reference sequence). V was clipped by 3 bases and J by 2 bases, with 11 bases between them. In nucleotides, the CDR3 is TGCAGTGCTAGTCGGGACAAAGCCTACGAGCAGTACTTC. As protein: CSASRDKAYEQYF.

The table lists this clonotype with a few counts. The V gene is TRBV24-1, the J gene TRBJ2-1, with TRBD1 matching over 9 bases. V was clipped by 4 bases and J by 2 bases; unmatched bases: 8. Germline V gives CDR1 KGHDR, CDR2 SFDVKD. This CDR3 is built from 17 residues. The DNA for the CDR3 is TGTGCCACCAGTGACAACGACGGGACAGGGACCTACAATGAGCAGTTCTTC. Residues: CATSDNDGTGTYNEQFF.

The gene calls are TRBV30 and TRBJ1-1; TRBD1 matches 7 bases. Germline-derived CDR1 and CDR2 are GTSNPN and SVGIG (reference sequence). Trimming cost V 4 bases and J 6 bases; bases outside gene matches: 8. The CDR3 consists of 13 residues. The CDR3 spells CAWTLRGPAEAFF. CDR3 nucleotides: TGTGCCTGGACCCTGAGGGGGCCGGCTGAAGCTTTCTTT.

This clonotype was observed a handful of times. The chain uses TRBV10-2 and TRBJ1-6; 8 nucleotides align to TRBD1. Trimming cost V 5 bases and J 5 bases; bases outside gene matches: 8. In germline, CDR1 is WSHSY, CDR2 SAAADI. The CDR3 has 16 amino acids. CDR3 amino acids: CASSSGQGQDNSPLHF. CDR3 in DNA: TGCGCCAGCAGTTCCGGACAGGGCCAAGATAATTCACCCCTCCACTTT.

Many counts were recorded for this clonotype. The chain uses TRBV5-1 and TRBJ2-4, with D perhaps given as TRBD1 or TRBD2 (6 bases each). CDR1 and CDR2 (germline): SGHRS, YFSETQ. Trimming removed 0 bases from V and 3 bases from J, with 10 bases in between. The CDR3 is made up of 15 amino acids. The CDR3: CASSLEGGGKNIQYF. The CDR3 DNA is TGCGCCAGCAGCTTGGAGGGGGGCGGCAAAAACATTCAGTACTTC. The complete variable domain, with remaining parts taken from reference TRBV5-1 and TRBJ2-4, reads KAGVTQTPRYLIKTRGQQVTLSCSPISGHRSVSWYQQTPGQGLQFLFEYFSETQRNKGNFPGRFSGRQFSNSRSEMNVSTLELGDSALYLCASSLEGGGKNIQYFGAGTRLSVL.

The chain links TRBV7-2 to TRBJ2-2, with D unclear. The CDR3 has 14 residues. Deletions cut 4 bases from V and 4 bases from J, with 10 bases between. CDR1 SGHTA and CDR2 FQGNSA come from the germline V gene. CDR3 sequence (DNA): TGTGCCAGCAGCTCAGTTCTGACCACCGGGGAGCTGTTTTTT. Translated, it gives CASSSVLTTGELFF.

The CDR3 is CASSYGSSRGTYEQYF. In nucleotides, the CDR3 is TGTGCCAGCAGTTATGGGTCCTCCCGAGGGACCTACGAGCAGTACTTC. This chain links TRBV12-3 or TRBV12-4 with TRBJ2-7; TRBD2 is a possible D gene (5 bases). Deletions cut 4 bases from V and 2 bases from J, with 18 bases between. This CDR3 is 16 amino acids long.

This clonotype was counted at least ten times. The chain couples TRBV28 to TRBJ2-1, with 9 bases aligning to TRBD2. J was trimmed by 4 bases and V by 6 bases; bases with no gene match: 10. This CDR3 is built from 16 residues. Germline assignment: CDR1 MDHEN and CDR2 SYDVKM. CDR3 loop: CASSPMGLAGYNEQFF. CDR3 DNA sequence: TGTGCCAGCAGCCCGATGGGACTAGCCGGATACAATGAGCAGTTCTTC.